This T cell receptor beta chain was sequenced for a study of cytomegalovirus exposure and HLA in healthy donors. Study findings and constraints: Analyses of presence/absence relied on an assumption of roughly uniform sequencing depth across donors. According to reports, the classifier identified cytomegalovirus status with high specificity and sensitivity. TCR beta sequences reportedly predicted most subjects' HLA-A and HLA-B alleles accurately.

Germline CDR1 SGDLS, CDR2 YYNGEE. The CDR3 is 15 amino acids. V was pared by 0 bases and J by 1 base, with 10 bases between. On this clone itself: Antigen unknown.

The PCR made use of 60 Vbeta and 13 Jbeta primers. In the study's own analysis: Roughly 11 million shared chains were among the 60 million to 80 million unique TCR beta chains that a later analysis counted. Clones were read by immunoSEQ multiplex PCR, and TCRdb kept only the in-frame ones, dropping some. V and J calls and clone size are given by that table; D and trimming were obtained from the DNA. This sample contains about 130,000 clones. The chain uses TRBV9 and TRBJ1-1, with unresolved D. The TCR sequence derives from a woman aged 60-75 years in good health and CMV-seronegative. The sequencing input was PBMCs. CDR3 bases: TGTGCCAGCAGCGTAGGACTGGGTACGAACACTGAAGCTTTCTTT. Its protein product is CASSVGLGTNTEAFF. The whole variable domain, remainder taken from reference TRBV9 and TRBJ1-1, is DSGVTQTPKHLITATGQRVTLRCSPRSGDLSVYWYQQSLDQGLQFLIQYYNGEERAKGNILERFSAQQFPDLHSELNLSSLELGDSALYFCASSVGLGTNTEAFFGQGTRLTVV.